One sample yielded the 7 T cell receptor beta chains listed below, sequenced in a study of cytomegalovirus exposure and HLA in healthy donors. PCR primers comprised 60 Vbeta and 13 Jbeta primers. Libraries were prepared by immunoSEQ multiplex PCR; TCRdb keeps only in-frame clonotypes and omits some of them. The table shows some 160,000 clones, with approximately 80% occurring only once. The sequenced sample was PBMCs. These receptors originate from a male donor in good health and CMV-seropositive.

The rearrangement links TRBV2 to TRBJ2-3; 12 bases line up with TRBD2. With 5 bases clipped from V and 0 bases from J, the junction kept 3 bases outside the gene matches. The CDR3 spans 16 residues. CDR1 is SNHLY and CDR2 is FYNNEI in the germline V gene. For the CDR3, the DNA is TGTGCCAGCAGTATCGGGACTAGCGGGAGCACAGATACGCAGTATTTT. Amino acids: CASSIGTSGSTDTQYF.

This clone was seen once. The chain is built from TRBV2 and TRBJ1-3; D not certain. From germline, CDR1 is SNHLY and CDR2 FYNNEI. V was trimmed by 5 bases and J by 0 bases, leaving 8 bases between them. This CDR3 is built from 14 residues. CDR3 protein: CASSLGISGNTIYF. CDR3 in DNA: TGTGCCAGCAGTCTCGGGATCTCTGGAAACACCATATATTTT.

The chain employs TRBV11-3 and TRBJ2-5, with a tentative D call TRBD2 (5 bases). The J call is in doubt because the DNA end fits TRBJ2-7 better. CDR3 length equals 14 residues. CDR1 SGHNT and CDR2 YENEEA come from the germline V gene. CDR3 sequence reads: CASSFREGLYEQYF. The CDR3 DNA reads as TGTGCCAGCAGCTTTCGCGAGGGCCTCTACGAGCAGTACTTC.

The chain combines TRBV9 with TRBJ1-1; D perhaps matches TRBD1 (6 bases). Germline-derived CDR1 and CDR2 are SGDLS and YYNGEE. Trimming took 4 bases from V and 1 from J, leaving 17 bases between them. This CDR3 is 16 amino acids long. CDR3 protein: CASSPITLTGNTEAFF. Here the CDR3 DNA reads TGTGCCAGCAGCCCGATTACGTTGACAGGGAACACTGAAGCTTTCTTT. Complete variable domain (other parts from reference TRBV9 and TRBJ1-1): DSGVTQTPKHLITATGQRVTLRCSPRSGDLSVYWYQQSLDQGLQFLIQYYNGEERAKGNILERFSAQQFPDLHSELNLSSLELGDSALYFCASSPITLTGNTEAFFGQGTRLTVV.

The chain carries TRBV29-1 and TRBJ1-2, with 8 bases lining up with TRBD1. Germline V gives CDR1 SQVTM, CDR2 ANQGSEA. V shed 4 bases, J shed 6 bases, and the junction held 7 bases outside the gene matches. The CDR3 has 13 residues. In nucleotides, the CDR3 is TGCAGCGTTGGGGATCAGGGGGCGGATGGCTACACCTTC. Translated, it gives CSVGDQGADGYTF. Based on the CDR3 plus reference TRBV29-1 and TRBJ1-2, the full variable domain is SAVISQKPSRDICQRGTSLTIQCQVDSQVTMMFWYRQQPGQSLTLIATANQGSEATYESGFVIDKFPISRPNLTFSTLTVSNMSPEDSSIYLCSVGDQGADGYTFGSGTRLTVV.

This clone was seen only once. Written as DNA, the CDR3 is TGTGCCAGCAGCGGAAATAGCGTTGAGCAGTTCTTC. It codes for CASSGNSVEQFF. V gene TRBV9 combines with J gene TRBJ2-1, with D possibly TRBD2 on 5 matching bases. The CDR3 extends over 12 amino acids. V was clipped by 3 bases and J by 9 bases, with 10 bases between them. The germline V gene encodes CDR1 SGDLS and CDR2 YYNGEE.

Ten or more counts support this clone. The chain has TRBV25-1 and TRBJ2-7, with TRBD1 matching over 9 bases. Trimming took 5 bases from V and 4 from J; bases not matched to a gene: 6. Germline-derived CDR1 and CDR2 are MGHDK and SYGVNS. This CDR3 contains 14 residues. The CDR3 bases are TGTGCCAGCAGTCTGGGGACAGGGAGTTACGAGCAGTACTTC. Its protein is CASSLGTGSYEQYF.